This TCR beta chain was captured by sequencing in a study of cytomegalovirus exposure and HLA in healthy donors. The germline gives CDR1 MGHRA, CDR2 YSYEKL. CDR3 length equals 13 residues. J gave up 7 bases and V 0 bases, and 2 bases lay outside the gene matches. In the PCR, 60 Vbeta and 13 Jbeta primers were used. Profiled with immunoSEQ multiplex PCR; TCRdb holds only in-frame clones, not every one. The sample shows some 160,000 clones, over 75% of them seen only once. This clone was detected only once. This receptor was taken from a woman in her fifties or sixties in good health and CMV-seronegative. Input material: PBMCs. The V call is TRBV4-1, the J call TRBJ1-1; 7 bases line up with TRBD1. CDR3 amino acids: CASSQDRGSEAFF. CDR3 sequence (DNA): TGCGCCAGCAGCCAAGACAGGGGGAGTGAAGCTTTCTTT.